A single T cell receptor beta chain is shown here with its context. Its cognate antigen is unknown. Clones were sequenced by immunoSEQ multiplex PCR, and TCRdb holds only the in-frame ones, with some missing. The data show a few thousand clones, with roughly 81% seen just once and 4.5% to 5.5% held by the top ten. The sample is drawn from a study of T cells and Merkel cell carcinoma outcomes. The study, taken as a whole, reports: Reportedly, T-cell repertoire with density predicts Merkel cell carcinoma outcomes.

The sequence came from a human donor with Merkel cell carcinoma. The specimen sequenced was tumor tissue from Merkel cell carcinoma.

DNA for the CDR3: TGTGCCAGCTCCCGCGACAGGGGTTCACCCCTCCACTTT. This gives the protein CASSRDRGSPLHF. The rearrangement uses TRBV18 and TRBJ1-6; 8 nucleotides agree with TRBD1. Trimming removed 6 bases from V and 9 bases from J; junction bases left unmatched: 4. The CDR3 spans 13 residues. CDR1 is KGHSH, CDR2 LQKENI, per germline.